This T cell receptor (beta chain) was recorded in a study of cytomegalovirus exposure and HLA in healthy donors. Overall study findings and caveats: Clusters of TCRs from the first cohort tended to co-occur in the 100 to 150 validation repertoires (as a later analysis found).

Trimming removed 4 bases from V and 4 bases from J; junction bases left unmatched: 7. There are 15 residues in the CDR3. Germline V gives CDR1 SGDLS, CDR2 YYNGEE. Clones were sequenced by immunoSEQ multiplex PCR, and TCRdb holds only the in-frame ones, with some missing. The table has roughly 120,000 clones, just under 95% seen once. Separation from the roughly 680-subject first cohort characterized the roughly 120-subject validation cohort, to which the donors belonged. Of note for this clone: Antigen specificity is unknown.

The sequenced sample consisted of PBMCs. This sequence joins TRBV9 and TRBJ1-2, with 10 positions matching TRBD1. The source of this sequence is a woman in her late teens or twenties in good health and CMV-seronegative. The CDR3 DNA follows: TGTGCCAGCAGCAAGACAGGGGGCCGCCCCTATGGCTACACCTTC. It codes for CASSKTGGRPYGYTF.